One and the same sample provided the 6 T cell receptor beta chains below, sequenced in a study of T-cell memory formation after mild COVID-19. MiXCR was run by TCRdb on the 5' RACE reads, yielding one entry per CDR3 protein. The sample has about 270,000 distinct CDR3 sequences, around 17% seen once; the top ten hold roughly 21%. Material for sequencing was PBMCs or a T cell subset sorted from them (not recorded which). The receptors were sampled from a man aged 18 to 29 who had mild COVID-19 (a few samples of this study predate the infection). Cell type and time point are not known.

This chain connects TRBV20-1 to TRBJ2-5, with TRBD1 as a possible D gene (6 bases). The CDR3 is 12 amino acids. Per germline, CDR1 DFQATT and CDR2 SNEGSKA (reference sequence). V gave up 5 bases and J gave up 5 bases, with 12 bases separating them. The CDR3, as DNA: TGCAGTGCTTCCCGACAGGCGGAGACCCAGTACTTC. It codes for CSASRQAETQYF.

The chain combines TRBV5-1 with TRBJ2-5; 8 nucleotides match TRBD1. V dropped 0 bases and J dropped 3; count of bases not matched to a gene: 4. The CDR3 has 15 residues. From germline, CDR1 is SGHRS and CDR2 YFSETQ. DNA of the CDR3: TGCGCCAGCAGCTTGGCCGACAGGGGAAAAGAGACCCAGTACTTC. Translated: CASSLADRGKETQYF. Full variable domain (missing parts from reference TRBV5-1 and TRBJ2-5): KAGVTQTPRYLIKTRGQQVTLSCSPISGHRSVSWYQQTPGQGLQFLFEYFSETQRNKGNFPGRFSGRQFSNSRSEMNVSTLELGDSALYLCASSLADRGKETQYFGPGTRLLVL.

The V gene is TRBV7-2, the J gene TRBJ1-6; D uncertain. Germline assignment: CDR1 SGHTA and CDR2 FQGNSA. V lost 5 bases and J lost 6, with 5 bases in between. The CDR3 loop spans 12 amino acids. This CDR3 is CASSPFNSPLHF. The CDR3 DNA reads as TGTGCCAGCAGCCCTTTTAATTCACCCCTCCACTTT. Full variable domain (rest looked up from reference TRBV7-2 and TRBJ1-6): GAGVSQSPSNKVTEKGKDVELRCDPISGHTALYWYRQSLGQGLEFLIYFQGNSAPDKSGLPSDRFSAERTGGSVSTLTIQRTQQEDSAVYLCASSPFNSPLHFGNGTRLTVT.

CDR3 loop: CASSEQGQGSGELFF. The CDR3, as DNA: TGTGCCAGCAGTGAACAGGGCCAGGGGTCCGGGGAGCTGTTTTTT. The rearrangement uses TRBV2 and TRBJ2-2, with D possibly TRBD1 on 6 matching bases. Between the trimmed V and J ends, which lost 2 bases and 6 bases, there was a span of 13 bases. The CDR3 length is 15 residues. Germline V gene data show CDR1 as SNHLY and CDR2 as FYNNEI. The complete variable domain, with remaining parts taken from reference TRBV2 and TRBJ2-2, reads EPEVTQTPSHQVTQMGQEVILRCVPISNHLYFYWYRQILGQKVEFLVSFYNNEISEKSEIFDDQFSVERPDGSNFTLKIRSTKLEDSAMYFCASSEQGQGSGELFFGEGSRLTVL.

For the CDR3, the DNA is TGTGCCAGCAGCTTTGGACAGTCCCACTACGCCGAGCAGTACTTC. Protein: CASSFGQSHYAEQYF. The chain employs TRBV11-3 and TRBJ2-7; perhaps TRBD1 as D (6 bases). Germline CDR1 and CDR2: SGHNT and YENEEA. The V end was cut by 3 bases, the J end by 6 bases, with 18 bases between. This CDR3 spans 15 amino acids.

The chain recombines TRBV6-1 with TRBJ2-1, with 8 bases matching TRBD2. The CDR3 totals 15 residues. V lost 7 bases to trimming and J lost 6 bases; unmatched junction nucleotides: 11. CDR1 MNHNS and CDR2 SASEGT come from the germline V gene. The CDR3 is CASTNGGAFRNEQFF. CDR3 sequence (DNA): TGTGCCAGCACTAACGGGGGGGCCTTTCGCAATGAGCAGTTCTTC.